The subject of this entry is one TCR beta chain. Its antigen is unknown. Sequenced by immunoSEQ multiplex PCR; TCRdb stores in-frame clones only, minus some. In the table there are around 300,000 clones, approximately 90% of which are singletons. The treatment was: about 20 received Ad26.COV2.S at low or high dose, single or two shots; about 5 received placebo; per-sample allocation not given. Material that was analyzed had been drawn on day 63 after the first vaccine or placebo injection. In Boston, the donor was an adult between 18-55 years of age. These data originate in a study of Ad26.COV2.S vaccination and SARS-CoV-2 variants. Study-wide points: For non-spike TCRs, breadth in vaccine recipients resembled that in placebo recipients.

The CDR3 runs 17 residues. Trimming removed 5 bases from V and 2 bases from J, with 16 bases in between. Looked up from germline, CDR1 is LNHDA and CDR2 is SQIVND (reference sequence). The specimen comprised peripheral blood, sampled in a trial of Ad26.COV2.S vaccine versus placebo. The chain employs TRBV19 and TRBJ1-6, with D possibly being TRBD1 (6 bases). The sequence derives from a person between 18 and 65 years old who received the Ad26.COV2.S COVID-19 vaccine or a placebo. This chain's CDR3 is CASSLPGTQAYNSPLHF. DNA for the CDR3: TGTGCCAGTAGTTTGCCTGGGACACAAGCCTATAATTCACCCCTCCACTTT.